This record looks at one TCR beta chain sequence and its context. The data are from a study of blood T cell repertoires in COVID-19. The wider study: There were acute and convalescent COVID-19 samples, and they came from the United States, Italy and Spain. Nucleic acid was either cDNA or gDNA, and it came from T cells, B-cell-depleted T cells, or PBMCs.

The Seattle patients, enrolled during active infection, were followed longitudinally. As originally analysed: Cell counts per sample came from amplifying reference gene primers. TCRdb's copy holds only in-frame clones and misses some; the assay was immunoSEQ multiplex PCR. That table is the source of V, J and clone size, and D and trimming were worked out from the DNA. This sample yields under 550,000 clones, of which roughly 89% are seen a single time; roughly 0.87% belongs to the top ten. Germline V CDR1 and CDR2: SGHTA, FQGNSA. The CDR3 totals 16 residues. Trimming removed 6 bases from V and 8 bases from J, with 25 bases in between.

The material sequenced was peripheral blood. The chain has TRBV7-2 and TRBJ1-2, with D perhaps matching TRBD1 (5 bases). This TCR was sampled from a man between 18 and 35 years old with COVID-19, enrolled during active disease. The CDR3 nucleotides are TGTGCCAGCAGTTCTAGAAGTAGCAGGGTCGTGGGGGGCTACACCTTC. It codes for CASSSRSSRVVGGYTF.